One sample yielded the 23 T cell receptor beta chains listed below, sequenced in a study of graft-versus-host responses after intestinal transplantation. These receptors have no identified antigens. TCRdb's table, derived via immunoSEQ multiplex PCR, lists solely in-frame clones and lacks some. Of fewer than 50,000 clones in the sample, 70% to 85% were seen once. Sequences were derived from unstimulated CD4+ T cells sorted from spleen or lymph node cells, sampled before transplant. These receptor sequences come from a human donor who was the organ donor for an intestinal transplant.

The J gene is TRBJ2-1, the V gene TRBV9; D unresolved. This CDR3 is 14 amino acids long. Trimming removed 0 bases at V and 10 bases at J, with 14 bases between. From germline, CDR1 is SGDLS and CDR2 YYNGEE. This CDR3 is CASSVADRVGEQFF. The CDR3 bases are TGTGCCAGCAGCGTAGCAGATAGGGTAGGGGAGCAGTTCTTC. Full variable domain (outside the CDR3, taken from reference TRBV9 and TRBJ2-1): DSGVTQTPKHLITATGQRVTLRCSPRSGDLSVYWYQQSLDQGLQFLIQYYNGEERAKGNILERFSAQQFPDLHSELNLSSLELGDSALYFCASSVADRVGEQFFGPGTRLTVL.

This rearrangement joins TRBV29-1 to TRBJ1-1, with D tentatively TRBD1 (5 bases). CDR3 length: 13 amino acids. V lost 4 bases and J lost 4, with 13 bases in between. The V gene's germline CDR1 is SQVTM and CDR2 ANQGSEA. The CDR3 DNA reads as TGCAGCGTTGTGAGAGGGGTCGGCACTGAAGCTTTCTTT. Protein: CSVVRGVGTEAFF.

The genes are TRBV30 and TRBJ1-1; possible D gene TRBD1, 6 bases. Trimming shortened V by 8 bases and J by 0 bases, and 10 bases separated the two germline ends. CDR3 size: 12 residues. Germline V CDR1 and CDR2: GTSNPN, SVGIG (reference sequence). Written as DNA, the CDR3 is TGTGCCGGACAGACTTTGAACACTGAAGCTTTCTTT. Protein product: CAGQTLNTEAFF.

This chain uses TRBV5-4 with TRBJ1-5; D uncertain. V lost 4 bases to trimming and J lost 9 bases, with 14 bases between them. Germline V lookup: CDR1 SGHNT, CDR2 YYREEE (reference sequence). CDR3 length: 13 residues. The CDR3 loop is CASSPDGERPQHF. The DNA of the CDR3 is TGTGCCAGCAGCCCGGACGGGGAGAGGCCCCAGCATTTT.

V and J are TRBV6-5 and TRBJ2-2; tentatively, D is TRBD1 (6 bases). V was pared by 2 bases and J by 5 bases, with 12 bases between. Germline V gives CDR1 MNHEY, CDR2 SVGAGI. The CDR3 spans 15 residues. The CDR3 region is CASSYITGRTGELFF. In nucleotides, the CDR3 is TGTGCCAGCAGTTACATAACAGGGCGAACCGGGGAGCTGTTTTTT.

This clone was seen only once. This chain joins TRBV27 and TRBJ2-2, with 7 bases that match TRBD2. The CDR3 extends over 17 amino acids. Per the germline V gene, CDR1 is MNHEY and CDR2 is SMNVEV (reference sequence). V gave up 4 bases and J gave up 3 bases; unmatched junction bases: 11. The CDR3, as DNA: TGTGCCAGCAGTTCTATTAGGCGGGGAGGGCACACCGGGGAGCTGTTTTTT. Translating gives CASSSIRRGGHTGELFF.

The V and J genes are TRBV6-1 and TRBJ1-1; D not resolved. Trimming shortened V by 8 bases and J by 0 bases, and 10 bases separated the two germline ends. Germline V CDR1 and CDR2: MNHNS, SASEGT. The CDR3 covers 13 residues. The CDR3, as DNA: TGTGCCAGCTCTCGTCAGGTGAACACTGAAGCTTTCTTT. This codes for CASSRQVNTEAFF.

The V and J genes are TRBV11-2 and TRBJ2-5; no firm D call. There are 12 residues in the CDR3. V was pared by 2 bases and J by 4 bases, with 5 bases between. Germline assignment: CDR1 SGHAT and CDR2 FQNNGV. Written as DNA, the CDR3 is TGTGCCAGCAGCTTACGGCGAGAGACCCAGTACTTC. This translates into CASSLRRETQYF.

CDR3 region: CASRTGGTDTQYF. CDR3 coding DNA: TGTGCCAGCAGGACAGGGGGCACAGATACGCAGTATTTT. V gene TRBV5-4 combines with J gene TRBJ2-3; 8 bases fit TRBD1. The CDR3 has 13 residues. V lost 5 bases, J lost 1 base, and 0 bases stayed unmatched. Germline CDR1 and CDR2: SGHNT and YYREEE (reference sequence).

V and J are TRBV7-2 and TRBJ1-1; D possibly corresponds to TRBD1 (5 bases). The CDR3 sequence is 14 residues long. Between the trimmed V and J ends, which lost 0 bases and 1 base, there was a span of 6 bases. CDR1 and CDR2 (germline): SGHTA, FQGNSA. CDR3 loop: CASSLAGQNTEAFF. The CDR3 DNA sequence: TGTGCCAGCAGCTTAGCCGGACAGAACACTGAAGCTTTCTTT. The full variable domain, with the rest looked up from reference TRBV7-2 and TRBJ1-1, is GAGVSQSPSNKVTEKGKDVELRCDPISGHTALYWYRQSLGQGLEFLIYFQGNSAPDKSGLPSDRFSAERTGGSVSTLTIQRTQQEDSAVYLCASSLAGQNTEAFFGQGTRLTVV.

This sequence joins TRBV6-6 and TRBJ1-1; 10 nucleotides agree with TRBD1. The CDR3 runs 15 residues. With V trimmed by 8 bases and J by 5 bases, 11 bases remained unmatched. The germline V gene encodes CDR1 MNHNY and CDR2 SVGAGI (reference sequence). The CDR3 sequence is CASGGDRGRVTEAFF. CDR3 in DNA: TGTGCCAGCGGGGGAGACAGGGGGCGCGTAACTGAAGCTTTCTTT.

The V and J genes are TRBV10-2 and TRBJ2-2, with 8 bases lining up with TRBD2. V lost 4 bases and J lost 4; bases outside the gene matches: 5. The CDR3 extends over 15 amino acids. Germline CDR1 and CDR2: WSHSY and SAAADI. This CDR3 is CASSVPGGITGELFF. CDR3 coding DNA: TGCGCCAGCAGTGTTCCGGGAGGGATCACCGGGGAGCTGTTTTTT.

CDR3 nucleotides: TGTGCCAGCAGCTCGGGACAGACGAATTCACCCCTCCACTTT. It specifies CASSSGQTNSPLHF. The rearrangement links TRBV9 to TRBJ1-6; the match to TRBD1 covers 7 bases. This CDR3 is 14 amino acids long. Per the germline V gene, CDR1 is SGDLS and CDR2 is YYNGEE. V was pared by 4 bases and J by 7 bases, with 5 bases of the junction left unmatched.

V is TRBV7-2 and J is TRBJ2-3, with D maybe TRBD2 (6 bases). Germline loops: CDR1 SGHTA, CDR2 FQGNSA. With 5 bases removed from V and 2 bases from J, the gap between germline ends came to 17 bases. The CDR3 covers 16 residues. The CDR3 region is CASSLGGAASTDTQYF. The CDR3 DNA is TGTGCCAGCAGCCTCGGGGGAGCGGCATCCACAGATACGCAGTATTTT. Based on the CDR3 plus reference TRBV7-2 and TRBJ2-3, the full variable domain is GAGVSQSPSNKVTEKGKDVELRCDPISGHTALYWYRQSLGQGLEFLIYFQGNSAPDKSGLPSDRFSAERTGGSVSTLTIQRTQQEDSAVYLCASSLGGAASTDTQYFGPGTRLTVL.

The chain is built from TRBV21-1 and TRBJ2-1; the table's D call TRBD2 went unverified against the DNA. TRBV21-1 is termed a pseudogene. This CDR3 spans 17 amino acids. The CDR3 bases are TGTGCCAGCAGCAAAGGAGGCTATCCCGGAAACTACAATGAGCAGTTCTTC. Translation: CASSKGGYPGNYNEQFF.

The rearrangement joins TRBV7-2 to TRBJ2-6, with D tentatively TRBD1 (6 bases). Germline values: CDR1 SGHTA, CDR2 FQGNSA. This CDR3 has 14 residues. V was pared by 3 bases and J by 4 bases, with 7 bases between. The chain's CDR3 is CASSFDRGANVLTF. Here the CDR3 DNA reads TGTGCCAGCAGCTTTGACAGGGGGGCCAACGTCCTGACTTTC.

The genes are TRBV7-2 and TRBJ2-1; TRBD2 matches 11 bases. Trimming cost V 5 bases and J 8 bases; bases outside gene matches: 11. The germline V gene encodes CDR1 SGHTA and CDR2 FQGNSA. CDR3 size: 16 residues. CDR3 loop: CASSQLGSGREDEQFF. CDR3 DNA: TGTGCCAGCAGCCAATTGGGTAGCGGGAGGGAAGATGAGCAGTTCTTC.

This clone has only a few counts. This chain links TRBV7-9 with TRBJ1-3; tentatively, D is TRBD1 (6 bases). The germline V gene has CDR1 SEHNR and CDR2 FQNEAQ (reference sequence). The length of the CDR3 is 15 residues. V shed 5 bases and J shed 2 bases, with 13 bases lying between them. CDR3 protein: CASSDTGRTGNTIYF. The DNA for the CDR3 is TGTGCCAGCAGCGACACAGGGAGGACTGGAAACACCATATATTTT.

The V gene is TRBV4-2, the J gene TRBJ2-3, with TRBD2 matching over 10 bases. The germline V gene encodes CDR1 LGHNA and CDR2 YNFKEQ. The CDR3 contains 17 residues. The V gene end was trimmed by 0 bases and the J gene end by 8 bases; junction bases not matched to a gene: 11. This chain's CDR3 is CASSQEGAGGTRGTQYF. The DNA of the CDR3 is TGTGCCAGCAGCCAAGAAGGAGCGGGAGGGACAAGGGGTACGCAGTATTTT.

This clone was counted a few times. The chain joins TRBV25-1 to TRBJ2-7; 8 nucleotides line up with TRBD2. The CDR3 spans 16 residues. The V and J ends lost 3 bases and 3 bases, in that order; junction bases with no gene match: 10. Per the germline V gene, CDR1 is MGHDK and CDR2 is SYGVNS. The CDR3 coding sequence is TGTGCCAGCAGTGAGGGGGCGGGAGGTTCCAACTACGAGCAGTACTTC. Its translation is CASSEGAGGSNYEQYF.

The chain carries TRBV6-5 and TRBJ1-2, with TRBD1 matching 7 bases. In germline, CDR1 is MNHEY, CDR2 SVGAGI. The trim removed 5 bases at V and 5 bases at J, leaving 2 bases unmatched. The CDR3 is 12 amino acids. CDR3 amino acids: CASSVTGYGYTF. CDR3 in DNA: TGTGCCAGCAGTGTGACAGGGTATGGCTACACCTTC.

This clone was picked up one time. This rearrangement joins TRBV11-3 to TRBJ2-7; D remains unclear. Trimming took 2 bases from V and 2 from J, leaving 1 base between them. The CDR3 is 11 residues long. CDR1 and CDR2 (germline): SGHNT, YENEEA. The CDR3 nucleotides read TGTGCCAGCAGCTTAACCTACGAGCAGTACTTC. It specifies CASSLTYEQYF. Variable domain in full (rest from reference TRBV11-3 and TRBJ2-7): EAGVVQSPRYKIIEKKQPVAFWCNPISGHNTLYWYLQNLGQGPELLIRYENEEAVDDSQLPKDRFSAERLKGVDSTLKIQPAELGDSAVYLCASSLTYEQYFGPGTRLTVT.

V gene TRBV10-3 combines with J gene TRBJ2-4; 8 bases line up with TRBD2. The length of the CDR3 is 19 residues. The germline V gene encodes CDR1 ENHRY and CDR2 SYGVKD. Losses at the gene ends were 7 bases for V and 0 bases for J; bases not matched to a gene: 17. CDR3 in DNA: TGTGCCATCATTGGCCTACTAGCGGAGGGAGGAATAGCCAAAAACATTCAGTACTTC. This encodes CAIIGLLAEGGIAKNIQYF.